This passage covers 28 T cell receptor beta chains from one sample sequenced in a study of T cell repertoires in cytomegalovirus infection. These receptors have no identified antigens. TCRdb used MiXCR to reprocess the reads, holding one entry per CDR3 protein. The sample has about 270,000 distinct CDR3 sequences; 22% are singletons. The source material was cultured PBMCs, sampled from culture after CMV antigen stimulation. These receptor sequences come from a human donor in good health (CMV status not recorded). Some clones in this sample may be carry-over from other donors' samples.

This clonotype has more than one count but fewer than ten. This chain connects TRBV11-3 to TRBJ2-5, with D possibly called TRBD1 or TRBD2 (5 bases each). The V and J ends lost 5 bases and 5 bases respectively, with 33 bases between them. This CDR3 is 20 amino acids long. The germline gives CDR1 SGHNT, CDR2 YENEEA. The CDR3 here is CASSTPRDADERVLVETQYF. The CDR3 region has the DNA TGTGCCAGCAGCACGCCCCGGGACGCCGATGAGAGAGTGCTCGTTGAGACCCAGTACTTC.

This chain uses TRBV4-3 with TRBJ1-6; TRBD1 might be the D (6 bases). The CDR3 has 15 residues. Per germline, CDR1 LGHNA and CDR2 YSLEER. With 0 bases removed from V and 10 bases from J, the gap between germline ends came to 13 bases. CDR3 nucleotide sequence: TGCGCCAGCAGCCAAGACAGGGGAGTAGGCTCACCCCTCCACTTT. This encodes CASSQDRGVGSPLHF.

This chain links TRBV12-3 or TRBV12-4 with TRBJ2-3; D unclear. V was trimmed by 6 bases and J by 11 bases, leaving 18 bases between them. CDR3 length: 13 amino acids. CDR3 region: CASRKGDLPRQYF. The CDR3 bases are TGTGCCAGCAGAAAGGGCGATCTACCTAGGCAGTATTTT.

This chain joins TRBV4-3 and TRBJ2-1; 10 bases fit TRBD2. CDR3 size: 16 residues. Losses at the gene ends were 3 bases for V and 4 bases for J; bases not matched to a gene: 6. The V gene's germline CDR1 is LGHNA and CDR2 YSLEER. The CDR3 protein is CASSQQLAGPYNEQFF. DNA of the CDR3: TGCGCCAGCAGCCAGCAACTAGCGGGACCTTACAATGAGCAGTTCTTC.

This clonotype was seen a few times. The rearrangement joins TRBV28 to TRBJ2-1; tentative D call: TRBD2 (6 bases). This CDR3 region has 16 residues. CDR1 and CDR2 (germline): MDHEN, SYDVKM. V was pared by 1 base and J by 0 bases, with 10 bases between. This CDR3 reads CASSLFGGNSYNEQFF. CDR3 sequence (DNA): TGTGCCAGCAGTTTATTTGGGGGGAACTCCTACAATGAGCAGTTCTTC.

Here the CDR3 DNA reads TGTGCCAGCAGCGTAGCTTTAGGGAACACTGAAGCTTTCTTT. Protein product: CASSVALGNTEAFF. The genes are TRBV9 and TRBJ1-1, with no clear D. Germline V lookup: CDR1 SGDLS, CDR2 YYNGEE. The CDR3 is 14 residues long. V was cut by 0 bases and J by 1 base, with 7 bases left in between.

The CDR3 DNA reads TGTGCCACCAGTGATCCGAAAGGTCGGTGGGGGTATGAGCAGTTCTTC. Its protein product is CATSDPKGRWGYEQFF. This rearrangement joins TRBV24-1 to TRBJ2-1, with D perhaps being TRBD1 or TRBD2 (5 bases each). This CDR3 contains 16 residues. V lost 3 bases and J lost 8, with 19 bases in between. Germline CDR1 KGHDR, CDR2 SFDVKD.

This clonotype was counted between two and nine times. V gene TRBV12-3 or TRBV12-4 combines with J gene TRBJ2-1, with 11 nucleotides matching TRBD2. This CDR3 has 18 residues. V was clipped by 1 base and J by 8 bases; unmatched bases: 13. Written as DNA, the CDR3 is TGTGCCAGCAGTTTAGGAAGAGTGAGACTAGCGGGAATCGATGAGCAGTTCTTC. It yields the protein CASSLGRVRLAGIDEQFF.

This clonotype occurred many times. The chain carries TRBV28 and TRBJ2-1, with 12 nucleotides matching TRBD2. The germline V gene encodes CDR1 MDHEN and CDR2 SYDVKM. This CDR3 is 15 amino acids long. V gave up 5 bases and J gave up 10 bases; unmatched junction bases: 9. The CDR3 bases are TGTGCCAGCAGTCCAGGGACTAGCGGGTATTCGGAGCAGTTCTTC. The encoded protein is CASSPGTSGYSEQFF.

This clonotype was seen at least ten times. This rearrangement joins TRBV6-2 or TRBV6-3 to TRBJ2-7; TRBD1 matches 8 bases. Germline trimming cut 4 bases from V and 2 bases from J; bases unmatched to any gene: 7. The CDR3 is 15 amino acids. Looked up from germline, CDR1 is MNHEY and CDR2 is SVGEGT. The CDR3 region has the DNA TGTGCCAGCAGTTCCGGGACAGGAGGTGCCTACGAGCAGTACGTC. Amino acids: CASSSGTGGAYEQYV.

This clonotype has a count of ten or more. The chain's CDR3 is CASSTQGSETQYF. The CDR3 nucleotides read TGTGCCAGCAGCACGCAGGGTTCGGAGACCCAGTACTTC. The chain combines TRBV7-2 with TRBJ2-5; weak D call: TRBD1 (5 bases). CDR1 SGHTA and CDR2 FQGNSA come from the germline V gene. Trimming left V 5 bases short and J 5 bases short, with 12 bases between. The CDR3 sequence is 13 residues long.

The chain employs TRBV20-1 and TRBJ2-7; the match to TRBD2 covers 11 bases. The J segment lost 6 bases and the V segment lost 1 base, leaving 14 bases of the junction unmatched. The CDR3 sequence is 17 residues long. In germline, CDR1 is DFQATT, CDR2 SNEGSKA (reference sequence). CDR3 loop: CSARARSGRAWMAEQYF. The DNA of the CDR3 is TGCAGTGCTAGAGCTCGTAGCGGGAGGGCCTGGATGGCCGAGCAGTACTTC.

This clonotype was seen many times. The genes are TRBV7-9 and TRBJ2-3; D is unclear. This CDR3 is 14 amino acids long. Germline V gene sequence: CDR1 SEHNR, CDR2 FQNEAQ (reference sequence). The V end was cut by 5 bases, the J end by 7 bases, with 16 bases between. The CDR3 spells CASSHYTTGYTQYF. Written as DNA, the CDR3 is TGTGCCAGCAGCCACTACACAACCGGGTATACGCAGTATTTT.

In its sample, this clonotype was seen a few times. This chain connects TRBV29-1 to TRBJ1-6; D unresolved. Deletions cut 5 bases from V and 5 bases from J, with 10 bases between. The CDR3 totals 13 residues. The germline gives CDR1 SQVTM, CDR2 ANQGSEA. CDR3 residues: CSVRQEDNSPLHF. CDR3 bases: TGCAGCGTTAGGCAGGAGGATAATTCACCCCTCCACTTT.

This sequence joins TRBV5-1 and TRBJ2-3, with 12 bases that match TRBD2. CDR1 is SGHRS and CDR2 is YFSETQ in the germline V gene. V shed 3 bases and J 4 bases; nucleotides not matched to a gene: 9. The CDR3 is 17 residues long. The DNA for the CDR3 is TGCGCCAGCAGCTCCTCGACTAGCGGGAGAAGGGCAGATACGCAGTATTTT. It translates to CASSSSTSGRRADTQYF.

CDR3 sequence (DNA): TGTGCCAGCAGCTTAACCAGCGCCCGCCACTACGAGCAGTACTTC. This codes for CASSLTSARHYEQYF. The rearrangement links TRBV13 to TRBJ2-7; D is uncertain. The CDR3 covers 15 residues. Per the germline V gene, CDR1 is PRHDT and CDR2 is FYEKMQ (reference sequence). V was pared by 2 bases and J by 3 bases, with 14 bases between.

Ten or more counts support this clonotype. The chain carries TRBV7-2 and TRBJ2-3; 11 bases map to TRBD1. CDR3 length: 16 amino acids. V trimming: 5 bases; J trimming: 3 bases; junction bases outside the gene matches: 7. CDR1 SGHTA and CDR2 FQGNSA come from the germline V gene. The CDR3 reads CASSGRDRGGTDTQYF. In nucleotides, the CDR3 is TGTGCCAGCAGCGGCCGGGACAGGGGGGGGACAGATACGCAGTATTTT.

The genes are TRBV28 and TRBJ1-1; 10 bases map to TRBD1. Germline CDR1 MDHEN, CDR2 SYDVKM. The CDR3 length is 14 residues. V lost 5 bases and J lost 5; bases outside the gene matches: 5. The DNA of the CDR3 is TGTGCCAGCAGTCCGGGACAGGGGTGGACTGAAGCTTTCTTT. It codes for CASSPGQGWTEAFF.

The rearrangement uses TRBV6-5 and TRBJ2-6; D is ambiguous. CDR1 is MNHEY and CDR2 is SVGAGI in the germline V gene. The CDR3 is 18 residues long. V was shortened by 6 bases and J by 1 base, with 19 bases between the two germline ends. CDR3 residues: CASRSVRVTSSGANVLTF. The CDR3 region has the DNA TGTGCCAGCAGATCTGTCCGGGTTACCTCTTCTGGGGCCAACGTCCTGACTTTC.

This clonotype was counted at least ten times. The chain is built from TRBV18 and TRBJ2-1; TRBD2 aligns across 9 bases. The CDR3 spans 15 residues. Per the germline V gene, CDR1 is KGHSH and CDR2 is LQKENI. The junction had 7 bases not matched to a gene; V was cut back by 8 bases and J by 2 bases. CDR3 sequence (DNA): TGTGCCAGCAGCTACCTAGCGGGACCCTACAATGAGCAGTTCTTC. Protein sequence: CASSYLAGPYNEQFF.

This clonotype came up many times. This chain joins TRBV6-2 or TRBV6-3 and TRBJ2-5; no reliable D call. Germline V gene data show CDR1 as MNHEY and CDR2 as SVGEGT. The ends were cut back, 8 bases at V and 2 bases at J, with 9 bases in the middle. This CDR3 has 12 amino acids. CDR3 sequence reads: CASRVPQETQYF. For the CDR3, the DNA is TGTGCCAGCCGGGTCCCACAAGAGACCCAGTACTTC.

The rearrangement joins TRBV28 to TRBJ2-7; D tentatively reads TRBD1 or TRBD2 (5 bases each). V lost 5 bases and J 7 bases, leaving 15 bases between the germline ends. Germline CDR1 is MDHEN and CDR2 is SYDVKM. There are 13 residues in the CDR3. CDR3: CASSQGRDLEQYV. The CDR3 nucleotides are TGTGCCAGCAGTCAGGGACGGGATTTGGAGCAGTACGTC.

The chain combines TRBV5-1 with TRBJ2-1; either TRBD1 or TRBD2 may fit D (5 bases each). The germline gives CDR1 SGHRS, CDR2 YFSETQ. The CDR3 runs 15 residues. V lost 0 bases and J lost 15, with 22 bases in between. CDR3 DNA: TGCGCCAGCAGCTTGGAGGGGTCAGGCATGAGGGGTTGGTTCTTC. It is translated as CASSLEGSGMRGWFF.

This chain links TRBV19 with TRBJ1-5, with D uncertain. The CDR3 runs to 14 residues. Germline V gives CDR1 LNHDA, CDR2 SQIVND (reference sequence). V dropped 7 bases and J dropped 5 bases, with 15 bases sitting between them. The CDR3 loop is CASTWTVGDQPQHF. The CDR3, as DNA: TGTGCCAGTACCTGGACGGTTGGCGATCAGCCCCAGCATTTT. Full variable domain (missing parts from reference TRBV19 and TRBJ1-5): DGGITQSPKYLFRKEGQNVTLSCEQNLNHDAMYWYRQDPGQGLRLIYYSQIVNDFQKGDIAEGYSVSREKKESFPLTVTSAQKNPTAFYLCASTWTVGDQPQHFGDGTRLSIL.

This clonotype was found a few times. This chain connects TRBV7-9 to TRBJ2-3; 9 bases agree with TRBD2. Germline V gene sequence: CDR1 SEHNR, CDR2 FQNEAQ (reference sequence). This CDR3 is built from 16 residues. After removal of 5 bases from V and 4 bases from J, the junction contained 10 bases not matched to a gene. As DNA, the CDR3 is TGTGCCAGCAGCCTATCGCTCGCGGGAGGGGCAGATACGCAGTATTTT. Translated: CASSLSLAGGADTQYF.

The sample holds a few counts of this clonotype. The chain combines TRBV6-2 or TRBV6-3 with TRBJ1-5, with TRBD1 matching over 7 bases. The germline V gene encodes CDR1 MNHEY and CDR2 SVGEGT. This CDR3 spans 15 amino acids. J gave up 2 bases and V 5 bases, and 6 bases lay outside the gene matches. DNA for the CDR3: TGTGCCAGCAGTCAATTAACAGGGGGCAATCAGCCCCAGCATTTT. Amino acids: CASSQLTGGNQPQHF.

This clonotype was seen many times. J is TRBJ2-7 and V is TRBV7-9; D is uncertain. V was pared by 5 bases and J by 2 bases, with 19 bases between. The CDR3 sequence is 16 residues long. Germline CDR1 reads SEHNR; CDR2 reads FQNEAQ (reference sequence). CDR3 amino acids: CASSPTVVQQPYEQYV. Written as DNA, the CDR3 is TGTGCCAGCAGCCCCACGGTGGTTCAGCAACCCTACGAGCAGTACGTC.

The gene calls are TRBV7-2 and TRBJ2-7; D is perhaps TRBD2 (6 bases). Germline CDR1 reads SGHTA; CDR2 reads FQGNSA. V gave up 6 bases and J gave up 2 bases, with 20 bases separating them. The CDR3 sequence is 16 residues long. The CDR3 DNA follows: TGTGCCAGCAGAGTGTCTGAACGGGACTTTCCCTACGAGCAGTACTTC. Translation: CASRVSERDFPYEQYF.